This passage covers 32 T cell receptor beta chains from one sample sequenced in a study of naive and memory T cell subsets. Two oligonucleotides, mixed equimolar, formed the beta constant-region primer covering TRBC1 and TRBC2. The ligated cDNA underwent four PCR rounds using SP2 and nested alpha and beta constant-region primers. A single record per CDR3 protein comes from TCRdb applying MiXCR to the UMI-ligation and nested PCR reads. The data hold about 120,000 distinct CDR3 sequences, with over 30% observed a single time. Sequenced sample: central memory CD4+ T cells from blood. The receptors come from a human donor in good health.

This sequence joins TRBV18 and TRBJ2-4, with 8 bases that match TRBD2. The CDR3 is made up of 14 amino acids. J was trimmed by 5 bases and V by 8 bases; bases with no gene match: 8. Germline lookup yields CDR1 KGHSH and CDR2 LQKENI. CDR3 loop: CASGATGGENIQYF. The CDR3 bases are TGTGCCAGCGGGGCAACGGGAGGGGAAAACATTCAGTACTTC.

The chain recombines TRBV7-2 with TRBJ2-7; 8 nucleotides agree with TRBD1. The CDR3 runs to 16 residues. J gave up 3 bases and V 1 base, and 8 bases lay outside the gene matches. CDR1 is SGHTA, CDR2 FQGNSA, per germline. The CDR3 here is CASSLVTGQENYEQYF. The CDR3 DNA follows: TGTGCCAGCAGCTTAGTTACGGGACAGGAGAACTACGAGCAGTACTTC.

V and J are TRBV20-1 and TRBJ2-7; unclear D gene. The germline V gene encodes CDR1 DFQATT and CDR2 SNEGSKA (reference sequence). The CDR3 contains 13 residues. The V end lost 1 base, the J end lost 3 bases, and 10 bases lay between the germline ends. Written as DNA, the CDR3 is TGCAGTGCTAGAGCCGAGACACACTACGAGCAGTACTTC. Amino acid sequence: CSARAETHYEQYF.

This rearrangement joins TRBV24-1 to TRBJ2-3, with TRBD2 identical over 10 bases. CDR1 is KGHDR and CDR2 is SFDVKD in the germline V gene. This CDR3 is 16 amino acids long. V lost 7 bases and J lost 3; bases outside the gene matches: 9. The CDR3 reads CATSTYSAGGTDTQYF. DNA for the CDR3: TGTGCCACCAGCACCTATTCAGCGGGAGGGACAGATACGCAGTATTTT.

In this sample, this clonotype turned up a few times. At one of its ends the junction is not consistent with the germline gene, which may arise from a read error. The CDR3 nucleotides are TGTGCCAGCGGTTATAGCAATCAGCCCCAGCATTTT. This sequence encodes CASGYSNQPQHF. The chain combines TRBV6-5 with TRBJ1-5; no clear D gene. CDR1 is MNHEY, CDR2 SVGAGI, per germline. The CDR3 is 12 amino acids.

This clonotype was counted only a few times. The chain combines TRBV29-1 with TRBJ2-1, with a tentative D call TRBD2 (6 bases). From germline, CDR1 is SQVTM and CDR2 ANQGSEA. This CDR3 region has 15 residues. Trimming pared 4 bases from V and 10 bases from J, leaving 23 bases between. The DNA for the CDR3 is TGCAGCGTTGTTCCCGGGACCTGGGGAGGCGCGGAGCAGTTCTTC. Translating it yields CSVVPGTWGGAEQFF.

This CDR3 reads CASSYPKEGGDKNIQYF. In DNA, the CDR3 is TGTGCCAGCAGTTACCCGAAGGAAGGGGGAGACAAAAACATTCAGTACTTC. V and J are TRBV6-6 and TRBJ2-4, with a weak D call TRBD1 (6 bases). Germline V gene lookup returns CDR1 MNHNY and CDR2 SVGAGI (reference sequence). The germline V and J ends were trimmed by 2 bases and 3 bases, with 17 bases remaining between them. This CDR3 is built from 17 residues.

This clonotype was seen more than once but under ten times. The chain links TRBV11-3 to TRBJ2-1; D gene unclear. CDR1 is SGHNT and CDR2 is YENEEA in the germline V gene. The CDR3 has 13 amino acids. Trimming took off 1 base at V and 9 bases at J, with 10 bases between the two ends. CDR3 nucleotide sequence: TGTGCCAGCAGCTTAGGTCGGGTCGGTGAGCAGTTCTTC. Protein product: CASSLGRVGEQFF.

The chain links TRBV6-2 or TRBV6-3 to TRBJ1-5; 11 bases agree with TRBD1. CDR1 and CDR2 (germline): MNHEY, SVGEGT. This CDR3 has 15 amino acids. V trimming: 6 bases; J trimming: 4 bases; junction bases outside the gene matches: 5. CDR3 DNA sequence: TGTGCCAGCAGGGACGGGACAGGGGGTAATCAGCCCCAGCATTTT. Amino acid sequence: CASRDGTGGNQPQHF.

The chain carries TRBV5-5 and TRBJ2-1, with D perhaps TRBD2 (5 bases). Trimming pared 4 bases from V and 7 bases from J, leaving 9 bases between. Germline assignment: CDR1 SGHKS and CDR2 YYEKEE (reference sequence). The CDR3 spans 12 residues. The CDR3 loop is CASSVTRNEQFF. CDR3 DNA: TGTGCCAGCAGCGTTACTAGAAATGAGCAGTTCTTC.

This clonotype was observed a handful of times. The rearrangement joins TRBV2 to TRBJ2-1; 8 bases align to TRBD1. The V and J ends lost 5 bases and 15 bases, in that order; junction bases with no gene match: 6. The CDR3 is 11 residues long. The germline CDR1 and CDR2 sequences are SNHLY and FYNNEI. CDR3 amino acids: CASSLDRVLFF. The CDR3 coding sequence is TGTGCCAGCAGTCTGGACAGGGTCTTGTTCTTC.

The gene calls are TRBV29-1 and TRBJ2-3, with 8 nucleotides matching TRBD2. The CDR3 runs to 15 residues. Germline CDR1 and CDR2: SQVTM and ANQGSEA. V lost 3 bases, J lost 5 bases, and 10 bases stayed unmatched. This chain's CDR3 is CSVDSAGRALDTQYF. Here the CDR3 DNA reads TGCAGCGTTGATTCGGCCGGGAGGGCCCTAGATACGCAGTATTTT.

This chain links TRBV10-3 with TRBJ1-2; 9 nucleotides line up with TRBD1. This CDR3 is built from 15 residues. V lost 4 bases and J lost 4; bases outside the gene matches: 7. Germline values: CDR1 ENHRY, CDR2 SYGVKD. In DNA, the CDR3 is TGTGCCATCAGTGCAGGGACAGGGTACGGCTATGGCTACACCTTC. Protein sequence: CAISAGTGYGYGYTF.

Points on this clonotype: Germline is not matched at one junction end, which may reflect a read error. V usage is TRBV5-1 and J usage is TRBJ2-6; D uncertain. Germline V gene data show CDR1 as SGHRS and CDR2 as YFSETQ. The CDR3 has 15 amino acids. The CDR3 spells CASSLDVTGANVLTF. The CDR3 nucleotides are TGCGCCAGCAGCTTGGATGTAACTGGCGCCAACGTCCTGACTTTC.

The J gene is TRBJ2-5, the V gene TRBV7-8; possibly TRBD1 or TRBD2 for D (5 bases each). V gave up 5 bases and J gave up 8 bases, with 30 bases separating them. The germline V gene has CDR1 SGHVS and CDR2 FQNEAQ. The CDR3 sequence is 18 residues long. The CDR3, as DNA: TGTGCCAGCAGCCTCACCGGGGCGTATGGGGCACCTAAGGAAACCCAGTACTTC. Protein sequence: CASSLTGAYGAPKETQYF.

In its sample, this clonotype was seen a few times. The rearrangement links TRBV7-2 to TRBJ2-1; D remains ambiguous. Per the germline V gene, CDR1 is SGHTA and CDR2 is FQGNSA. The CDR3 covers 14 residues. V was cut by 1 base and J by 5 bases, with 9 bases left in between. The CDR3 nucleotides are TGTGCCAGCAGCTTAGGTCCTTCGAACAATGAGCAGTTCTTC. Translated, it gives CASSLGPSNNEQFF.

The chain combines TRBV20-1 with TRBJ1-2, with D possibly matching TRBD1 (5 bases). V lost 1 base, J lost 7 bases, and 13 bases lay in between. Germline V lookup: CDR1 DFQATT, CDR2 SNEGSKA (reference sequence). This CDR3 has 13 residues. CDR3 DNA sequence: TGCAGTGCTAGAGTCGAGGGGAGGGTTGGCTACACCTTC. Translating it yields CSARVEGRVGYTF.

V gene TRBV6-5 combines with J gene TRBJ1-5; a weak D match, TRBD1 (6 bases). V gave up 5 bases and J gave up 3 bases, with 14 bases separating them. In germline, CDR1 is MNHEY, CDR2 SVGAGI. The CDR3 is made up of 15 amino acids. CDR3 nucleotide sequence: TGTGCCAGCAGTACCAAGGGGGGATTCAATCAGCCCCAGCATTTT. It specifies CASSTKGGFNQPQHF.

The chain has TRBV28 and TRBJ2-7; D not resolved. Germline CDR1 reads MDHEN; CDR2 reads SYDVKM. The CDR3 consists of 15 residues. The germline V and J ends were trimmed by 8 bases and 2 bases, with 19 bases remaining between them. The CDR3, as DNA: TGTGCCAGCCGCGACGCAGCCGAGCAGGCCTACGAGCAGTACTTC. Amino acids: CASRDAAEQAYEQYF.

The rearrangement links TRBV20-1 to TRBJ2-7; maybe TRBD1 (6 bases). Germline CDR1 and CDR2: DFQATT and SNEGSKA (reference sequence). The V end lost 5 bases, the J end lost 1 base, and 12 bases lay between the germline ends. CDR3 size: 13 residues. DNA for the CDR3: TGCAGTGCTCCGGGACACGGGTCCTACGAGCAGTACTTC. It yields the protein CSAPGHGSYEQYF.

This clonotype has just a few counts. One end of the junction varies from germline; a read error may be responsible. This chain uses TRBV7-3 with TRBJ2-1; D possibly corresponds to TRBD2 (6 bases). The CDR3 loop spans 13 amino acids. Germline CDR1 SGHTA, CDR2 FQGTGA. This CDR3 is CASSLTNGGEQFF. As DNA, the CDR3 is TGTGCCAGCAGCCTAACAAACGGGGGTGAGCAGTTCTTC.

The sample holds one count of this clonotype. The chain joins TRBV6-1 to TRBJ2-3; possible D gene TRBD2, 6 bases. Germline lookup yields CDR1 MNHNS and CDR2 SASEGT. This CDR3 has 15 residues. Trimming took off 5 bases at V and 0 bases at J, with 12 bases between the two ends. CDR3 DNA: TGTGCCAGCAGTAAGTCTAGCGTGAGCACAGATACGCAGTATTTT. This translates into CASSKSSVSTDTQYF.

The chain is built from TRBV27 and TRBJ2-7; D remains unclear. V was clipped by 6 bases and J by 13 bases, with 22 bases between them. Germline CDR1 reads MNHEY; CDR2 reads SMNVEV (reference sequence). This CDR3 is built from 13 residues. CDR3 DNA: TGTGCCAGCAGCCTCCGCAGTTTCGGTAATCCCTACTTC. This translates into CASSLRSFGNPYF.

The CDR3 reads CASSPTLAGYGTEAFF. Written as DNA, the CDR3 is TGTGCCAGCAGTCCGACCCTTGCCGGTTACGGCACTGAAGCTTTCTTT. This sequence joins TRBV28 and TRBJ1-1; the D is unclear. This CDR3 is 16 amino acids long. V lost 5 bases and J lost 4, with 20 bases in between. Looked up from germline, CDR1 is MDHEN and CDR2 is SYDVKM. The whole variable domain, filled in from reference TRBV28 and TRBJ1-1, reads DVKVTQSSRYLVKRTGEKVFLECVQDMDHENMFWYRQDPGLGLRLIYFSYDVKMKEKGDIPEGYSVSREKKERFSLILESASTNQTSMYLCASSPTLAGYGTEAFFGQGTRLTVV.

This clonotype turned up a few times. The J gene is TRBJ2-1, the V gene TRBV7-2, with 7 bases identical to TRBD2. The CDR3 runs 13 residues. Germline trimming cut 3 bases from V and 9 bases from J; bases unmatched to any gene: 5. Germline assignment: CDR1 SGHTA and CDR2 FQGNSA. The CDR3 DNA sequence: TGTGCCAGCAGCTTCAAGCGGGACGGTGAGCAGTTCTTC. Translating gives CASSFKRDGEQFF.

The chain links TRBV7-6 to TRBJ1-4; 9 bases line up with TRBD1. The CDR3 is 15 residues long. The J segment lost 7 bases and the V segment lost 4 bases, leaving 7 bases of the junction unmatched. From germline, CDR1 is SGHVS and CDR2 FNYEAQ. Here the CDR3 reads CASSSYPGQGEKLFF. The CDR3 nucleotides read TGTGCCAGCAGCTCCTACCCGGGACAGGGTGAAAAACTGTTTTTT.

The chain carries TRBV12-5 and TRBJ2-1; 14 nucleotides match TRBD2. Germline CDR1 reads LGHNT; CDR2 reads FRNRAP. This CDR3 is built from 15 residues. J was trimmed by 7 bases and V by 1 base; bases with no gene match: 0. Written as DNA, the CDR3 is TGTGCTAGTGGTTTGGGACTAGCGGGAGGGAATGAGCAGTTCTTC. As protein: CASGLGLAGGNEQFF. Filled out from reference TRBV12-5 and TRBJ2-1, the complete variable domain reads DARVTQTPRHKVTEMGQEVTMRCQPILGHNTVFWYRQTMMQGLELLAYFRNRAPLDDSGMPKDRFSAEMPDATLATLKIQPSEPRDSAVYFCASGLGLAGGNEQFFGPGTRLTVL.

This clonotype was observed a few times. The rearrangement links TRBV27 to TRBJ2-6; the D gene could be TRBD1 or TRBD2 (5 bases each). There are 17 residues in the CDR3. In germline, CDR1 is MNHEY, CDR2 SMNVEV (reference sequence). V was shortened by 3 bases and J by 0 bases, with 12 bases between the two germline ends. In DNA form, the CDR3 reads TGTGCCAGCAGTTTCGAGGGGACCTACTCTGGGGCCAACGTCCTGACTTTC. Translation gives CASSFEGTYSGANVLTF.

The count of this clonotype is one. J is TRBJ2-2 and V is TRBV10-3; no firm D call. CDR1 is ENHRY and CDR2 is SYGVKD in the germline V gene. This CDR3 is 14 amino acids long. V lost 3 bases to trimming and J lost 4 bases, with 9 bases between them. The CDR3 spells CAISDVGSTGELFF. The CDR3 bases are TGTGCCATCAGTGACGTCGGTTCCACCGGGGAGCTGTTTTTT.

CDR3 in amino acids: CAWMDRGRRSYEQYF. The CDR3 bases are TGTGCCTGGATGGACAGGGGGCGCAGGAGCTACGAGCAGTACTTC. This sequence joins TRBV30 and TRBJ2-7, with 11 bases fitting TRBD1. The CDR3 sequence is 15 residues long. Germline loops: CDR1 GTSNPN, CDR2 SVGIG (reference sequence). Trimming removed 4 bases from V and 3 bases from J; junction bases left unmatched: 8.

This clonotype has a count of ten or more. The chain carries TRBV2 and TRBJ2-6; D perhaps matches TRBD1 (6 bases). The CDR3 is made up of 16 amino acids. Per germline, CDR1 SNHLY and CDR2 FYNNEI. The ends were cut back, 5 bases at V and 4 bases at J, with 15 bases in the middle. The CDR3: CASSFKGVRGANVLTF. The CDR3 DNA reads as TGTGCCAGCAGTTTTAAGGGGGTGAGAGGGGCCAACGTCCTGACTTTC.

This clonotype was observed a few times. The genes are TRBV4-3 and TRBJ2-7; 9 bases map to TRBD1. Germline V lookup: CDR1 LGHNA, CDR2 YSLEER. There are 17 residues in the CDR3. V shed 4 bases, J shed 3 bases, and the junction held 13 bases outside the gene matches. DNA of the CDR3: TGCGCCAGCAGCCTAAGATGGGGTACAGGGGGCATCTACGAGCAGTACTTC. Translated, it gives CASSLRWGTGGIYEQYF.